This T cell receptor beta chain was identified during a study of regulatory T cells in long-lasting Graves disease. To make TCR beta libraries, researchers used iRepertoire HTBI primers and Arm-PCR of CDR3 regions. TCRdb passed the multiplex PCR reads through MiXCR, listing each CDR3 protein once. The data hold around 400,000 distinct CDR3 sequences, with around a sixth observed a single time. V dropped 2 bases and J dropped 8; count of bases not matched to a gene: 3. The CDR3 has 14 residues. In germline, CDR1 is SGDLS, CDR2 YYNGEE. Noted time point: newly diagnosed GD, antithyroid drugs for less than 3 months. There was RNA extracted from PBMCs, and the TCR library was made from it. The sample holds a few counts of this clonotype.

The TCR comes from a female donor with Graves disease. Sequencing was performed on peripheral blood mononuclear cells (PBMCs), taken at new diagnosis, from a patient treated with antithyroid drugs. The chain employs TRBV9 and TRBJ2-1, with 11 bases lining up with TRBD2. CDR3 loop: CASSVSGGAHEQFF. The CDR3 coding sequence is TGTGCCAGCAGCGTTAGCGGGGGGGCCCATGAGCAGTTCTTC.